The clone carrying this T cell receptor beta chain has a single count. The CDR3 loop spans 15 amino acids. Unmatched junction bases numbered 11, after V lost 4 bases and J lost 6 bases. Germline V gene sequence: CDR1 KGHSH, CDR2 LQKENI. Use of 60 Vbeta and 13 Jbeta primers characterized the PCR. Method: immunoSEQ multiplex PCR; TCRdb's copy keeps in-frame clones and lacks some. Of approximately 120,000 clones listed, 75% to 90% were seen once; the top ten hold under 7.5%. This sample is part of a study of cytomegalovirus exposure and HLA in healthy donors. This clonotype was sampled from a woman aged 30 to 39 in good health and CMV-seropositive. The chain joins TRBV18 to TRBJ1-2; 7 bases align to TRBD1. Sample: PBMCs. The DNA of the CDR3 is TGTGCCAGCTCACTCACTTTGGGGACAGCGAATGGCTACACCTTC. This translates into CASSLTLGTANGYTF.